The rows below give T cell receptor beta chains drawn from one sample of a study of regulatory T cells in long-lasting Graves disease. TCRdb ran MiXCR on the multiplex PCR reads and lists one entry per CDR3 protein. The table records over 300,000 distinct CDR3 sequences, roughly 16% of them present only once. Here the sequenced sample was peripheral blood mononuclear cells (PBMCs), taken at new diagnosis, from a patient treated with antithyroid drugs. All receptors derive from a female donor with Graves disease. Each CDR3 is given with its conserved first and last residue. A D gene is named only where the DNA matches it firmly. A row's size may be missing; if present it is once, few, many or a size class.

size: many; V: TRBV7-3; J: TRBJ1-1; D: -; DNA: TGTGCCAGCAGCTTGGGGGGGTTGAACACTGAAGCTTTCTTT; CDR3: CASSLGGLNTEAFF
size: many; V: TRBV7-9; J: TRBJ2-1; D: -; DNA: TGTGCCAGCAGCTCGATGGAGGTTTGGAATGAGCAGTTCTTC; CDR3: CASSSMEVWNEQFF
size: many; V: TRBV19; J: TRBJ2-5; D: TRBD1; DNA: TGTGCCAGTAGTCTTTGGACAGGCCTACAAGAGACCCAGTACTTC; CDR3: CASSLWTGLQETQYF
size: many; V: TRBV5-4; J: TRBJ2-2; D: -; DNA: TGTGCCAGCAGCCTAAAATACGGGGAGCTGTTTTTT; CDR3: CASSLKYGELFF
size: -; V: TRBV4-2; J: TRBJ2-4; D: -; DNA: TGTGCCAGCAGCCCCCCTTTTGCAGCCCCAGGCATTCAGTACTTC; CDR3: CASSPPFAAPGIQYF
size: many; V: TRBV7-4; J: TRBJ1-2; D: -; DNA: TGTGCCAGCAGCTTAAGGCGACGGTCGGAAGGCTACACCTTC; CDR3: CASSLRRRSEGYTF
size: many; V: TRBV12-5; J: TRBJ1-2; D: -; DNA: TGTGCTAGTGGCGTGGGGGGGGCCACCTATGGCTACACCTTC; CDR3: CASGVGGATYGYTF
size: many; V: TRBV7-9; J: TRBJ1-6; D: -; DNA: TGTGCCACCAAGGGGTTGCACGCATCGGCTGCCGCCTATAATTCACCCCTCCACTTT; CDR3: CATKGLHASAAAYNSPLHF
size: many; V: TRBV2; J: TRBJ1-5; D: TRBD1; DNA: TGTGCCAGCAGTGCGGACAGGGGCAATCAGCCCCAGCATTTT; CDR3: CASSADRGNQPQHF
size: -; V: TRBV5-1; J: TRBJ1-1; D: -; DNA: TGCGCCAGCAGCTTGGCGGCAGGGAGGGTAGCTTTCTTT; CDR3: CASSLAAGRVAFF
size: many; V: TRBV20-1; J: TRBJ2-7; D: TRBD2; DNA: TGCAGTGCCCTACCGGGACTAGGACGTTTCGAGCAGTACTTC; CDR3: CSALPGLGRFEQYF
size: -; V: TRBV7-9; J: TRBJ1-1; D: -; DNA: TGTGCCAGCAGCTTAATTAGGGATGAGTACACTGAAGCTTTCTTT; CDR3: CASSLIRDEYTEAFF
size: -; V: TRBV19; J: TRBJ1-2; D: -; DNA: TGTGCCAGTAGTATGAGCAGGGCGACACATACCGCCACCTTC; CDR3: CASSMSRATHTATF
size: many; V: TRBV19; J: TRBJ2-7; D: -; DNA: TGTGCCAGTAGTACCTGGAATACAGGTAACTTTTACGAGCAGTACTTC; CDR3: CASSTWNTGNFYEQYF
size: -; V: TRBV4-3; J: TRBJ1-3; D: -; DNA: TGCGCCAGCAGCCGCGTACATGTAACTGGAAACACCATATATTTT; CDR3: CASSRVHVTGNTIYF
size: many; V: TRBV20-1; J: TRBJ2-7; D: TRBD2; DNA: TGCAGTGCCTCCACTTTCGCGACTAGCGGCAAGGGGGAGCAGTACTTC; CDR3: CSASTFATSGKGEQYF
size: -; V: TRBV30; J: TRBJ1-5; D: -; DNA: TGTGCCGCCGGTGGGGTCAATAGCAATCAGCCCCAGCATTTT; CDR3: CAAGGVNSNQPQHF
size: few; V: TRBV7-9; J: TRBJ2-1; D: TRBD1; DNA: TGTGCCAGCAGCCCTGGGCCTCGGGACAGGTGGTTCTTC; CDR3: CASSPGPRDRWFF
size: many; V: TRBV20-1; J: TRBJ2-4; D: -; DNA: TGCAGTGCTAGTGAACCAGGGGATAAAAACATTCAGTACTTC; CDR3: CSASEPGDKNIQYF
size: few; V: TRBV6-1; J: TRBJ1-6; D: -; DNA: TGTGCCAGCAATCGACAACCTAATTCACCCCTCCACTTT; CDR3: CASNRQPNSPLHF
size: many; V: TRBV7-2; J: TRBJ1-2; D: TRBD1; DNA: TGTGCCAGCAGTTCAAGCACAGGGGTCAAGGGCTACACCTTC; CDR3: CASSSSTGVKGYTF
size: -; V: TRBV20-1; J: TRBJ1-1; D: -; DNA: TGCAGTGCTAGAGATCGAGCAGGTCGTTGGTCCACTGAAGCTTTCTTT; CDR3: CSARDRAGRWSTEAFF
size: few; V: TRBV12-3/TRBV12-4; J: TRBJ2-5; D: -; DNA: TGTGCCAGCAGTTTGGGCAGTAACTTGCAAGAGACCCAGTACTTC; CDR3: CASSLGSNLQETQYF
size: many; V: TRBV4-1; J: TRBJ1-2; D: -; DNA: TGCGCCAGCAGCCAAGATGATCTTAAGAACAGGGCTGGCTACACCTTC; CDR3: CASSQDDLKNRAGYTF
size: many; V: TRBV20-1; J: TRBJ2-7; D: TRBD2; DNA: TGCAGTGAAAGGCCTAGCGGGCCCTACGAGCAGTACTTC; CDR3: CSERPSGPYEQYF